This T cell receptor (beta chain) was observed in a study of CD8+CD57+ T cells in acquired aplastic anemia. The TCR beta profiling, which covered VDJ combination and CDR3 sequence, was carried out using genomic DNA as the template. TCRdb used MiXCR to reprocess the reads, holding one entry per CDR3 protein. The repertoire holds approximately 50,000 distinct CDR3 sequences, with approximately 72% as singletons. This clonotype was seen many times. Its antigen is not identified. The study's findings and limits: Twenty-nine was the count of CD8+ CDR3 sequences that patients shared with controls.

The specimen was sorted CD4+, CD8+, or CD8+CD57+ T cells (not recorded which) from PBMCs. This TCR derives from a human donor in good health, serving as a control.

The CDR3 region is CASSPMTAEKPMNTEAFF. CDR3 nucleotide sequence: TGCGCCAGCAGCCCGATGACAGCCGAAAAACCAATGAACACTGAAGCTTTCTTT. The V and J genes are TRBV5-1 and TRBJ1-1, with a weak D call TRBD1 (5 bases). The CDR3 length is 18 residues. V was trimmed by 4 bases and J by 0 bases, leaving 22 bases between them. Looked up from germline, CDR1 is SGHRS and CDR2 is YFSETQ.